This entry lists 9 T cell receptor beta chains sequenced from one sample in a study of siplizumab effects on memory and regulatory T cells. TCRdb's copy holds only in-frame clones and misses some; the assay was immunoSEQ multiplex PCR. The profile shows some 100,000 clones, about 94% of them singletons. Sequencing input: non-Treg CD4+ T cells sorted from blood. The receptor source for this set is a human donor in good health.

V and J are TRBV7-2 and TRBJ2-7; D is perhaps TRBD2 (5 bases). The V end was cut by 2 bases, the J end by 10 bases, with 9 bases between. Germline V gives CDR1 SGHTA, CDR2 FQGNSA. The CDR3 has 11 residues. CDR3 DNA sequence: TGTGCCAGCAGCTTACGGGGTCCTCAGTACTTC. This translates into CASSLRGPQYF.

The genes are TRBV6-5 and TRBJ1-2; the D gene is possibly TRBD1 (5 bases). The V end lost 5 bases, the J end lost 5 bases, and 12 bases lay between the germline ends. Germline V gene data show CDR1 as MNHEY and CDR2 as SVGAGI. CDR3 size: 13 residues. The CDR3 DNA is TGTGCCAGCAGTAACGGGACTTGGTATGGCTACACCTTC. It specifies CASSNGTWYGYTF.

The chain couples TRBV28 to TRBJ1-5, with D possibly being TRBD1 (5 bases). The germline V gene has CDR1 MDHEN and CDR2 SYDVKM. This CDR3 is built from 15 residues. V was trimmed by 6 bases and J by 0 bases, leaving 12 bases between them. The CDR3 region is CASSLPGTSNQPQHF. CDR3 bases: TGTGCCAGCAGCCTACCCGGGACTAGCAATCAGCCCCAGCATTTT. Full variable domain (outside the CDR3, taken from reference TRBV28 and TRBJ1-5): DVKVTQSSRYLVKRTGEKVFLECVQDMDHENMFWYRQDPGLGLRLIYFSYDVKMKEKGDIPEGYSVSREKKERFSLILESASTNQTSMYLCASSLPGTSNQPQHFGDGTRLSIL.

The V and J genes are TRBV18 and TRBJ1-1, with no clear D. CDR1 KGHSH and CDR2 LQKENI come from the germline V gene. This CDR3 has 13 residues. Trimming pared 8 bases from V and 1 base from J, leaving 11 bases between. The CDR3, as DNA: TGTGCCAGCCGAGACCAATCGAACACTGAAGCTTTCTTT. Translated: CASRDQSNTEAFF.

The gene calls are TRBV30 and TRBJ1-6; tentative D call: TRBD1 (5 bases). Germline CDR1 and CDR2: GTSNPN and SVGIG (reference sequence). There are 14 residues in the CDR3. V was shortened by 2 bases and J by 11 bases, with 16 bases between the two germline ends. CDR3 sequence: CAWSPGLLRAPLHF. DNA of the CDR3: TGTGCCTGGAGTCCGGGACTCCTAAGAGCACCCCTCCACTTT.

The chain carries TRBV4-1 and TRBJ2-1; 8 positions agree with TRBD2. Germline values: CDR1 MGHRA, CDR2 YSYEKL. The CDR3 has 15 amino acids. Trimming at V came to 4 bases and at J to 5 bases, leaving 7 bases not matched to a gene. CDR3 in amino acids: CASSPGAGANNEQFF. The DNA of the CDR3 is TGCGCCAGCAGCCCCGGAGCGGGGGCCAACAATGAGCAGTTCTTC.

V gene TRBV10-3 combines with J gene TRBJ2-1; 8 bases line up with TRBD2. V was pared by 3 bases and J by 2 bases, with 6 bases of the junction left unmatched. Per the germline V gene, CDR1 is ENHRY and CDR2 is SYGVKD. This CDR3 has 16 residues. Here the CDR3 DNA reads TGTGCCATCAGTGAAGCCAGCGGGGGCACCTACAATGAGCAGTTCTTC. Translation: CAISEASGGTYNEQFF.

The rearrangement uses TRBV5-1 and TRBJ2-5; D gene ambiguous. The germline V and J ends were trimmed by 2 bases and 0 bases, with 11 bases remaining between them. The germline V gene encodes CDR1 SGHRS and CDR2 YFSETQ. This CDR3 has 15 residues. The CDR3 DNA follows: TGCGCCAGCAGCTTAAGTGGCTTCAACCAAGAGACCCAGTACTTC. Residues: CASSLSGFNQETQYF.

The count of this clone is one. The CDR3 region has the DNA TGCGCCAGCAGCCTGGCGGGACACGGATCCTACGAGCAGTACTTC. This translates into CASSLAGHGSYEQYF. This chain connects TRBV5-1 to TRBJ2-7; D tentatively reads TRBD1 or TRBD2 (6 bases each). V lost 4 bases and J 1 base, leaving 15 bases between the germline ends. This CDR3 has 15 residues. The germline V gene has CDR1 SGHRS and CDR2 YFSETQ.